This note documents a single T cell receptor (beta chain) sequence. The protocol was immunoSEQ multiplex PCR, while the TCRdb copy is restricted to in-frame clones and leaves out a portion. The table records around 56,000 clones, approximately 80% of them present only once. The data stem from a study of radiotherapy plus CTLA-4 blockade in lung cancer. The wider study: Patients showed objective responses in over 15% of cases, and disease control was achieved by about 31%.

Lung cancer patients with chemo-refractory metastatic non-small-cell disease were given focal radiation plus CTLA-4 blockade with ipilimumab. V was clipped by 11 bases and J by 4 bases, with 15 bases between them. CDR1 and CDR2 (germline): MNHNS, SASEGT. This CDR3 is 13 amino acids long. The input for sequencing was peripheral blood, taken from a patient treated with radiotherapy plus ipilimumab. This chain connects TRBV6-1 to TRBJ1-3, with D tentatively TRBD1 (6 bases). The source of this sequence is a human donor with non-small cell lung cancer who had a complete response to radiotherapy plus ipilimumab. The CDR3 protein is CAAQGTSGNTIYF. CDR3 sequence (DNA): TGTGCCGCCCAGGGGACATCAGGAAACACCATATATTTT.